The source of this T cell receptor (beta chain) is a study of T cell responses to AZD1222 COVID-19 vaccine. Study-wide results and caveats: Spike-specific TCR breadth rose after two AZD1222 doses, and depth rose as well.

This clone was detected once. Antigen specificity is unknown. CDR3 length: 20 amino acids. Trimming at V came to 5 bases and at J to 2 bases, leaving 13 bases not matched to a gene. Germline V CDR1 and CDR2: LNHDA, SQIVND (reference sequence). Clones were sequenced by immunoSEQ multiplex PCR, and TCRdb holds only the in-frame ones, with some missing. The table lists fewer than 200,000 clones, around 94% of them singletons. The starting material was peripheral blood, obtained on day 0 of AZD1222 vaccination. This TCR was sampled from an adult in good health. This chain joins TRBV19 and TRBJ2-3; 16 bases match TRBD2. CDR3 sequence (DNA): TGTGCCAGTAGTGCTATCCCGGGACTAGCGGGAGGGCCCTACACAGATACGCAGTATTTT. Amino acids: CASSAIPGLAGGPYTDTQYF.